This T cell receptor beta chain was sequenced during a study of blood T cell repertoires in COVID-19. Study at large: Donors in the United States, Italy and Spain gave samples during acute or convalescent COVID-19. In each case, the material was cDNA or gDNA derived from T cells, B-cell-depleted T cells, or PBMCs.

Participants were placed into cohorts based on the clinical history they reported. The data were produced by immunoSEQ multiplex PCR, yet TCRdb's version contains in-frame clones alone and is incomplete. Counted here are about 280,000 clones, about four fifths occurring once; the ten biggest clones make up about 5%. Germline CDR1 reads SGHDT; CDR2 reads YYEEEE. This CDR3 has 19 residues. V lost 6 bases to trimming and J lost 7 bases; unmatched junction nucleotides: 21. Sequenced input: PBMCs or T cells enriched from blood (not recorded which). The receptor was isolated from a man between 35 and 55 years old who had been exposed to COVID-19. V gene TRBV5-6 combines with J gene TRBJ2-1; 11 bases match TRBD2. The CDR3 loop reads CASITTSGIATRVGNEQFF. Here the CDR3 DNA reads TGTGCCAGCATTACGACTAGCGGGATTGCAACTAGGGTCGGAAATGAGCAGTTCTTC.